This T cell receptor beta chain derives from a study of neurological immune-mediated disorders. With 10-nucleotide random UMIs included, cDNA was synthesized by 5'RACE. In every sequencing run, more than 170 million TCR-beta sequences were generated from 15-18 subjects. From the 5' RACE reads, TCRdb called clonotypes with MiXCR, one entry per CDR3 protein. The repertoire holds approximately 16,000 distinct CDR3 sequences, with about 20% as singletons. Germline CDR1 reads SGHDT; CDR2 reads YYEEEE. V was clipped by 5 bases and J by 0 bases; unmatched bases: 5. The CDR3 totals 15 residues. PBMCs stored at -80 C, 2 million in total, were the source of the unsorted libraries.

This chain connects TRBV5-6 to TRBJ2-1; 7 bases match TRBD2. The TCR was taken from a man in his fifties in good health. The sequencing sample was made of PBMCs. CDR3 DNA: TGTGCCAGCAGAGTACTAGCGACCTCCTACAATGAGCAGTTCTTC. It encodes CASRVLATSYNEQFF.